Listed below are T cell receptor beta chains from one sample, sequenced in a study of cytomegalovirus exposure and HLA in healthy donors. This table comes from immunoSEQ multiplex PCR, and its TCRdb copy is limited to in-frame clones, with some not included. This table holds 180,000 or so clones, around 80% found once. The source material was PBMCs. Receptor source: a woman between 25 and 40 years old in good health and CMV-seronegative. The CDR3 runs from the conserved cysteine through the conserved F or W. Fields, in order: D gene, V gene, clone size, J gene, CDR3 DNA, CDR3 protein. The D gene is left open where the match is weak. Some rows have no size entry. The others give once, few or many, or a class for an expanded clone.

D: .; V: TRBV6-1; size: few; J: TRBJ1-4; DNA: TGTGCCAGCAGTGAAGCGGAGGGGATCGGTGAAAAACTGTTTTTT; CDR3: CASSEAEGIGEKLFF
D: .; V: TRBV7-9; size: .; J: TRBJ1-2; DNA: TGTGCCAGCAGCTTAGGCCGGACAGTAAACTATGGCTACACCTTC; CDR3: CASSLGRTVNYGYTF
D: TRBD1; V: TRBV5-5; size: .; J: TRBJ1-2; DNA: TGTGCCAGCAGCTTAACACCGGGACAGCTCTATGGCTACACCTTC; CDR3: CASSLTPGQLYGYTF
D: .; V: TRBV28; size: few; J: TRBJ2-6; DNA: TGTGCCAGCAGTTCGGCAGGGGCTGGGGCCAACGTCCTGACTTTC; CDR3: CASSSAGAGANVLTF
D: .; V: TRBV12-2; size: .; J: TRBJ1-2; DNA: TGTGCAAGTCGCCCCCCGGGACAGGGTTGGGACTATGGCTACACCTTC; CDR3: CASRPPGQGWDYGYTF
D: .; V: TRBV4-1; size: .; J: TRBJ2-3; DNA: TGCGCCAGCAGCCAAGGGGAACAGGAGACCTTCACAGATACGCAGTATTTT; CDR3: CASSQGEQETFTDTQYF
D: TRBD1; V: TRBV5-1; size: .; J: TRBJ1-5; DNA: TGCGCCAGCAGCTCGGGGACAGGCGATAGCAATCAGCCCCAGCATTTT; CDR3: CASSSGTGDSNQPQHF
D: TRBD1; V: TRBV6-4; size: once; J: TRBJ1-4; DNA: TGTGCCATTTCAACCGGGACCTGGGGACAGAGAACTAATGAAAAACTGTTTTTT; CDR3: CAISTGTWGQRTNEKLFF
D: TRBD1; V: TRBV19; size: few; J: TRBJ2-7; DNA: TGTGCCAGTAGTACCACCGGGACAGGGGGCTACGAGCAGTACTTC; CDR3: CASSTTGTGGYEQYF
D: .; V: TRBV4-1; size: .; J: TRBJ2-3; DNA: TGCGCCAGCAGCCAAGACGGGGCGGGGTCTAGCACAGATACGCAGTATTTT; CDR3: CASSQDGAGSSTDTQYF
D: TRBD1; V: TRBV18; size: .; J: TRBJ1-6; DNA: TGTGCCAGCTCACCGACAGGGAGCTCCTATAATTCACCCCTCCACTTT; CDR3: CASSPTGSSYNSPLHF
D: .; V: TRBV29-1; size: .; J: TRBJ2-6; DNA: TGCAGCGTTGGGTCTACCAACGTCCTGACTTTC; CDR3: CSVGSTNVLTF
D: .; V: TRBV30; size: few; J: TRBJ2-7; DNA: TGTGCCTGGAGTGTATTCCTCGAGCAGTACTTC; CDR3: CAWSVFLEQYF
D: TRBD1; V: TRBV7-3; size: .; J: TRBJ2-2; DNA: TGTGCCAGCGGGAGACCGGGACAGGGTGCCGGGGAGCTGTTTTTT; CDR3: CASGRPGQGAGELFF
D: TRBD1; V: TRBV7-9; size: .; J: TRBJ1-1; DNA: TGTGCCAGCAGCCCGAGTGGGACAGAGAACACTGAAGCTTTCTTT; CDR3: CASSPSGTENTEAFF
D: TRBD2; V: TRBV6-1; size: once; J: TRBJ2-1; DNA: TGTGCCAGCAGTGATAGGGCGGGGGGAAATTACAATGAGCAGTTCTTC; CDR3: CASSDRAGGNYNEQFF
D: .; V: TRBV27; size: .; J: TRBJ2-2; DNA: TGTGCCAGCAGTTTAATAGCCGGGGAGCTGTTTTTT; CDR3: CASSLIAGELFF
D: .; V: TRBV6-1; size: .; J: TRBJ1-2; DNA: TGTGCCAGCAGGGCGGGGGTCGACTATGGCTACACCTTC; CDR3: CASRAGVDYGYTF
D: TRBD1; V: TRBV12-5; size: .; J: TRBJ1-4; DNA: TGTGCTAGTGGTTTGGGGACAGGGGTCGAAAAACTGTTTTTT; CDR3: CASGLGTGVEKLFF
D: TRBD1; V: TRBV5-6; size: .; J: TRBJ2-7; DNA: TGTGCCAGCAGCTCCCATGGGACAGGGGATTTTGGGGACGAGCAGTACTTC; CDR3: CASSSHGTGDFGDEQYF
D: .; V: TRBV12-5; size: .; J: TRBJ2-3; DNA: TGTGCTAGTGGTTCTTCTAGCACAGATACGCAGTATTTT; CDR3: CASGSSSTDTQYF
D: .; V: TRBV18; size: .; J: TRBJ2-1; DNA: TGTGCCAGCTCACCACGAGGGTCAGTAGTCTACAATGAGCAGTTCTTC; CDR3: CASSPRGSVVYNEQFF
D: .; V: TRBV13; size: .; J: TRBJ1-1; DNA: TGTGCCAGCAGCTTATGGGGGCGACGTGAAGCTTTCTTT; CDR3: CASSLWGRREAFF
D: .; V: TRBV7-2; size: .; J: TRBJ2-7; DNA: TGTGCCAGCAGCCCTACAGGGACGGACTCCTACGAGCAGTACTTC; CDR3: CASSPTGTDSYEQYF
D: .; V: TRBV27; size: .; J: TRBJ1-1; DNA: TGTGCCAGCAGTTTATCAGGGCTTCGGGGGGTGAACACTGAAGCTTTCTTT; CDR3: CASSLSGLRGVNTEAFF
D: TRBD1; V: TRBV6-5; size: .; J: TRBJ2-7; DNA: TGTGCCAGCAGTTACTCGTGGGACAGCTTCTACGAGCAGTACTTC; CDR3: CASSYSWDSFYEQYF
D: .; V: TRBV7-4; size: .; J: TRBJ1-4; DNA: TGTGCCAGCAGTCCCGGACAGATAACTAATGAAAAACTGTTTTTT; CDR3: CASSPGQITNEKLFF
D: TRBD1; V: TRBV4-1; size: .; J: TRBJ1-4; DNA: TGCGCCAGCAGCCAAGCCGGGACAGGCGGTGAAAAACTGTTTTTT; CDR3: CASSQAGTGGEKLFF
D: TRBD1; V: TRBV25-1; size: .; J: TRBJ1-6; DNA: TGTGCCAGCAGTGGTACAGGGGGGGGGCTCCACTTT; CDR3: CASSGTGGGLHF
D: .; V: TRBV27; size: .; J: TRBJ2-3; DNA: TGTGCCAGCAGGGGGCGATTGGCGGGGGATACGCAGTATTTT; CDR3: CASRGRLAGDTQYF
D: TRBD1; V: TRBV5-1; size: .; J: TRBJ2-3; DNA: TGCGCCAGCAGCCTGGGACAGGGACAAGATACGCAGTATTTT; CDR3: CASSLGQGQDTQYF